Each of the 21 T cell receptor beta chains below was sequenced from the same sample in a study of cytomegalovirus exposure and HLA in healthy donors. Here immunoSEQ multiplex PCR was the method, and the copy in TCRdb shows in-frame clones only, minus some. The table includes about 150,000 clones, 75% to 90% detected once. Sample: PBMCs. The receptors were gathered from a man aged 18-30 years in good health and CMV-seropositive.

The chain has TRBV7-6 and TRBJ2-6; TRBD1 might be the D (5 bases). This CDR3 contains 15 residues. Trimming shortened V by 1 base and J by 2 bases, and 6 bases separated the two germline ends. Germline assignment: CDR1 SGHVS and CDR2 FNYEAQ. CDR3 in DNA: TGTGCCAGCAGCTTAGAAGGGGCTGGGGCCAACGTCCTGACTTTC. Protein sequence: CASSLEGAGANVLTF. Supplemented by reference TRBV7-6 and TRBJ2-6, the full variable domain reads GAGVSQSPRYKVTKRGQDVALRCDPISGHVSLYWYRQALGQGPEFLTYFNYEAQQDKSGLPNDRFSAERPEGSISTLTIQRTEQRDSAMYRCASSLEGAGANVLTFGAGSRLTVL.

The chain is built from TRBV5-1 and TRBJ2-2, with a tentative D call TRBD1 (7 bases). CDR1 and CDR2 (germline): SGHRS, YFSETQ. The CDR3 has 16 amino acids. The V and J ends lost 4 bases and 0 bases respectively, with 13 bases between them. CDR3 loop: CASSPRGTANTGELFF. The DNA for the CDR3 is TGCGCCAGCAGCCCCCGGGGGACAGCGAACACCGGGGAGCTGTTTTTT. Full variable domain (remainder filled in from reference TRBV5-1 and TRBJ2-2): KAGVTQTPRYLIKTRGQQVTLSCSPISGHRSVSWYQQTPGQGLQFLFEYFSETQRNKGNFPGRFSGRQFSNSRSEMNVSTLELGDSALYLCASSPRGTANTGELFFGEGSRLTVL.

The rearrangement links TRBV6-1 to TRBJ1-3, with D possibly matching TRBD1 (6 bases). The CDR3 extends over 17 amino acids. Germline values: CDR1 MNHNS, CDR2 SASEGT. V was trimmed by 0 bases and J by 0 bases, leaving 12 bases between them. The CDR3 bases are TGTGCCAGCAGTGAAGCGGCGGGGGGCGTCTCTGGAAACACCATATATTTT. Residues: CASSEAAGGVSGNTIYF.

The DNA for the CDR3 is TGCAGCGTTGTAGGCAGGGGACTAGCGGGAGTAAATGAGCAGTTCTTC. It yields the protein CSVVGRGLAGVNEQFF. The V and J genes are TRBV29-1 and TRBJ2-1, with 14 bases matching TRBD2. Germline CDR1 and CDR2: SQVTM and ANQGSEA. The V segment lost 4 bases and the J segment 7 bases; nucleotides outside the gene matches: 9. This CDR3 comprises 16 residues.

The rearrangement joins TRBV7-7 to TRBJ2-5; possibly TRBD2 for D (6 bases). CDR1 and CDR2 from the germline V gene are SSHAT and FNYEAQ (reference sequence). The CDR3 extends over 15 amino acids. The germline V and J ends were trimmed by 3 bases and 1 base, with 12 bases remaining between them. The CDR3 here is CASSFLGGLQETQYF. The CDR3 DNA is TGTGCCAGCAGCTTTTTGGGGGGACTCCAAGAGACCCAGTACTTC.

V is TRBV4-2 and J is TRBJ2-7; perhaps TRBD2 as D (5 bases). The CDR3 is 17 amino acids. The germline CDR1 and CDR2 sequences are LGHNA and YNFKEQ. Deletions cut 0 bases from V and 3 bases from J, with 18 bases between. The CDR3 nucleotides read TGTGCCAGCAGCCAAGATCTTGGCGGGTTGGGAGACTACGAGCAGTACTTC. Translation: CASSQDLGGLGDYEQYF.

V and J are TRBV4-3 and TRBJ2-7, with TRBD2 matching 9 bases. CDR3 length equals 16 residues. Trimming took 0 bases from V and 0 from J; bases not matched to a gene: 3. Germline CDR1 is LGHNA and CDR2 is YSLEER. The CDR3 nucleotides read TGCGCCAGCAGCCAAGATGCTAGCGGGGCCTCCTACGAGCAGTACTTC. Translated: CASSQDASGASYEQYF.

This clone has just a few counts. The V and J genes are TRBV13 and TRBJ2-5; D might be TRBD1 (5 bases). The germline V gene has CDR1 PRHDT and CDR2 FYEKMQ (reference sequence). The CDR3 totals 13 residues. With 5 bases removed from V and 2 bases from J, the gap between germline ends came to 9 bases. The CDR3 nucleotides are TGTGCCAGCAGCACCAGGGTTCAAGAGACCCAGTACTTC. Translating it yields CASSTRVQETQYF. Full variable domain (outside the CDR3, taken from reference TRBV13 and TRBJ2-5): AAGVIQSPRHLIKEKRETATLKCYPIPRHDTVYWYQQGPGQDPQFLISFYEKMQSDKGSIPDRFSAQQFSDYHSELNMSSLELGDSALYFCASSTRVQETQYFGPGTRLLVL.

This sequence joins TRBV13 and TRBJ2-4, with a tentative D call TRBD2 (5 bases). There are 14 residues in the CDR3. The V gene's germline CDR1 is PRHDT and CDR2 FYEKMQ (reference sequence). The V gene lost 3 bases and the J gene lost 0 bases, with 6 bases spanning the gap. The CDR3 reads CASSFGIAKNIQYF. In DNA form, the CDR3 reads TGTGCCAGCAGCTTCGGGATAGCCAAAAACATTCAGTACTTC. Using reference TRBV13 and TRBJ2-4 for the parts outside the CDR3, the full variable domain is AAGVIQSPRHLIKEKRETATLKCYPIPRHDTVYWYQQGPGQDPQFLISFYEKMQSDKGSIPDRFSAQQFSDYHSELNMSSLELGDSALYFCASSFGIAKNIQYFGAGTRLSVL.

The rearrangement joins TRBV27 to TRBJ2-5, with 7 bases lining up with TRBD1. The J call is in doubt because the DNA end fits TRBJ2-7 better. There are 15 residues in the CDR3. CDR1 and CDR2 (germline): MNHEY, SMNVEV (reference sequence). In DNA form, the CDR3 reads TGTGCCAGCAGTCCACTCAGGGGGACCTCCTACGAGCAGTACTTC. Protein sequence: CASSPLRGTSYEQYF.

This rearrangement joins TRBV6-5 to TRBJ2-5; TRBD1 matches 7 bases. The germline V gene has CDR1 MNHEY and CDR2 SVGAGI. The length of the CDR3 is 14 residues. V gave up 8 bases and J gave up 7 bases; unmatched junction bases: 13. Here the CDR3 reads CASGPGQRKATQYF. The CDR3 nucleotides read TGTGCCAGCGGTCCGGGACAGAGAAAAGCGACCCAGTACTTC.

V gene TRBV7-6 combines with J gene TRBJ2-7; 12 bases are shared with TRBD2. There are 16 residues in the CDR3. Germline trimming cut 5 bases from V and 4 bases from J; bases unmatched to any gene: 9. The V gene's germline CDR1 is SGHVS and CDR2 FNYEAQ. Written as DNA, the CDR3 is TGTGCCAGCAGCCGTACTAGCGGGGGGCTCTCGTACGAGCAGTACTTC. This codes for CASSRTSGGLSYEQYF.

This clone came up once. The chain combines TRBV11-2 with TRBJ1-4, with TRBD1 matching 10 bases. The CDR3 is 15 amino acids. Germline assignment: CDR1 SGHAT and CDR2 FQNNGV. Losses at the gene ends were 5 bases for V and 7 bases for J; bases not matched to a gene: 7. Here the CDR3 reads CASSNDRGRSEKLFF. The CDR3 bases are TGTGCCAGCAGCAATGACAGGGGGCGTAGTGAAAAACTGTTTTTT.

The rearrangement joins TRBV28 to TRBJ2-1, with 9 bases that match TRBD2. The ends lost 8 bases at V and 7 bases at J; junction bases unmatched: 9. Germline V lookup: CDR1 MDHEN, CDR2 SYDVKM. The length of the CDR3 is 14 residues. The CDR3 sequence: CASGREAGGNEQFF. The CDR3 DNA follows: TGTGCCAGCGGCCGGGAAGCGGGAGGAAATGAGCAGTTCTTC.

This chain uses TRBV19 with TRBJ2-7, with D possibly matching TRBD2 (6 bases). CDR1 is LNHDA and CDR2 is SQIVND in the germline V gene (reference sequence). This CDR3 comprises 15 residues. Trimming removed 3 bases at V and 2 bases at J, with 14 bases between. DNA of the CDR3: TGTGCCAGTAGTATCGGCGCGGGACGGGCCTACGAGCAGTACTTC. Amino acid sequence: CASSIGAGRAYEQYF. The entire variable domain, with the rest obtained from reference TRBV19 and TRBJ2-7, is as follows: DGGITQSPKYLFRKEGQNVTLSCEQNLNHDAMYWYRQDPGQGLRLIYYSQIVNDFQKGDIAEGYSVSREKKESFPLTVTSAQKNPTAFYLCASSIGAGRAYEQYFGPGTRLTVT.

V usage is TRBV28 and J usage is TRBJ1-1; unclear D gene. The V gene's germline CDR1 is MDHEN and CDR2 SYDVKM. This CDR3 spans 14 amino acids. V was pared by 6 bases and J by 2 bases, with 13 bases between. The DNA for the CDR3 is TGTGCCAGCAGCCAGGACGGAGGTAACACTGAAGCTTTCTTT. Protein sequence: CASSQDGGNTEAFF.

The V gene is TRBV6-5, the J gene TRBJ2-2, with D possibly being TRBD1 (6 bases). V dropped 2 bases and J dropped 8 bases, with 12 bases sitting between them. The CDR3 has 14 residues. The germline V gene encodes CDR1 MNHEY and CDR2 SVGAGI. The chain's CDR3 is CASSYVQGMGELFF. Here the CDR3 DNA reads TGTGCCAGCAGTTACGTACAGGGAATGGGGGAGCTGTTTTTT.

CDR3 nucleotides: TGTGCCAGCAGGTACCGTTCGGCAGGCTATGGCTACACCTTC. Translation: CASRYRSAGYGYTF. This sequence joins TRBV2 and TRBJ1-2; D remains unclear. The germline gives CDR1 SNHLY, CDR2 FYNNEI. CDR3 size: 14 residues. Trimming took off 6 bases at V and 4 bases at J, with 15 bases between the two ends.

CDR3 bases: TGCGCCAGCAACCCAGGGGCGAGCTCCTACGAGCAGTACTTC. Translation: CASNPGASSYEQYF. The rearrangement links TRBV5-1 to TRBJ2-7; tentatively, D is TRBD1 (6 bases). Per the germline V gene, CDR1 is SGHRS and CDR2 is YFSETQ. Trimming stripped 6 bases from V and 0 bases from J, with 13 bases between. This CDR3 comprises 14 residues.

The chain links TRBV9 to TRBJ2-1; 7 bases are shared with TRBD2. Looked up from germline, CDR1 is SGDLS and CDR2 is YYNGEE. CDR3 length: 15 amino acids. Trimming cost V 1 base and J 1 base; bases outside gene matches: 2. CDR3 region: CASSVSAGSYNEQFF. DNA of the CDR3: TGTGCCAGCAGCGTATCAGCGGGATCCTACAATGAGCAGTTCTTC.

The chain combines TRBV6-5 with TRBJ2-7, with a weak D call TRBD1 (5 bases). The V end was cut by 4 bases, the J end by 2 bases, with 9 bases between. The V gene's germline CDR1 is MNHEY and CDR2 SVGAGI. This CDR3 is 13 amino acids long. CDR3 amino acids: CASSSGRAYEQYF. As DNA, the CDR3 is TGTGCCAGCAGTTCCGGCAGGGCCTACGAGCAGTACTTC.